This T cell receptor beta chain originates from a study of T cell responses to AZD1222 COVID-19 vaccine. A remark on this clone: As yet, its antigen is unknown.

Whole-study results and caveats: Without day 14 samples, only post-peak T cell repertoires were studied. Elevations in Spike-specific TCR breadth and depth followed administration of two AZD1222 doses. Females made up more of the donors, who were largely white British, and clonal diversity may have come out too low.

Clones were sequenced by immunoSEQ multiplex PCR, and TCRdb holds only the in-frame ones, with some missing. The table shows about 140,000 clones, with almost 95% occurring only once. The CDR3 totals 15 residues. Trimming left V 0 bases short and J 8 bases short, with 14 bases between. Germline V gene data show CDR1 as SGDLS and CDR2 as YYNGEE. The V and J genes are TRBV9 and TRBJ1-4, with D uncertain. Sample: peripheral blood, taken 28 days after the second AZD1222 dose. This receptor was obtained from an adult who received the AZD1222 COVID-19 vaccine. The DNA of the CDR3 is TGTGCCAGCAGCGTAGGGGCCATCGAAGGGGAAAAACTGTTTTTT. It is translated as CASSVGAIEGEKLFF. Full variable domain (missing parts from reference TRBV9 and TRBJ1-4): DSGVTQTPKHLITATGQRVTLRCSPRSGDLSVYWYQQSLDQGLQFLIQYYNGEERAKGNILERFSAQQFPDLHSELNLSSLELGDSALYFCASSVGAIEGEKLFFGSGTQLSVL.